The T cell receptor beta chain described here comes from a study of shared clonotypes between healthy human individuals. Findings and limits, study-wide: Roughly 5% of naive CD4 clonotypes were shared across several donors. Donors were few, which limited the genetic and exposure-history diversity represented.

Measured with immunoSEQ multiplex PCR; TCRdb has only the in-frame clones, and not every one. The sample has fewer than 1.4 million clones, around 78% seen once. Donors, healthy HIV-negative adults, lacked recent acute infections or vaccinations. Researchers partitioned CD4+ cells into CD45RA+ naive and CD45RA-negative memory subsets. About this clone itself: Its specificity is not known.

Trimming cost V 2 bases and J 5 bases; bases outside gene matches: 7. Germline-derived CDR1 and CDR2 are MNHEY and SMNVEV (reference sequence). The CDR3 is 15 amino acids. Material: memory CD4+ T cells from PBMCs. Subset given: CD45RA-negative fraction. This chain connects TRBV27 to TRBJ1-1; TRBD1 aligns across 8 bases. This TCR came from a man younger than 30 in good health. Some clones in this sample may be carry-over from other donors' samples. CDR3 loop: CASSLIGQGRTEAFF. In DNA form, the CDR3 reads TGTGCCAGCAGTTTAATTGGACAGGGTCGGACTGAAGCTTTCTTT.